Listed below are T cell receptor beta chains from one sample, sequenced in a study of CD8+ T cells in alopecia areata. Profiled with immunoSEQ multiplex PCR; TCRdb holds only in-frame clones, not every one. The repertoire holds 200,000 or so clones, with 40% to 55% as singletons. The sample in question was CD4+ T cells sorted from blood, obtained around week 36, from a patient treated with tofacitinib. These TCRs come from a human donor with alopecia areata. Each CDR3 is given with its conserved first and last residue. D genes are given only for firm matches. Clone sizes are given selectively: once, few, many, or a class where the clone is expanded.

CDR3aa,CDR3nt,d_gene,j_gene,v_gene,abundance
CATSRDRDGYEQYF,TGTGCCACCAGCAGAGATCGGGACGGCTACGAGCAGTACTTC,NA,TRBJ2-7,TRBV15,NA
CASRRQDQTYEQYF,TGTGCCAGCAGGAGACAGGACCAAACCTACGAGCAGTACTTC,NA,TRBJ2-7,TRBV6-5,NA
CASSPWAGAADTQYF,TGCGCCAGCAGCCCCTGGGCGGGAGCAGCAGATACGCAGTATTTT,TRBD2,TRBJ2-3,TRBV4-1,NA
CASSLRERLGVAETQYF,TGTGCCAGCAGCCTTAGAGAGAGGCTTGGGGTGGCGGAGACCCAGTACTTC,NA,TRBJ2-5,TRBV7-9,NA
CASSLLLGNEQFF,TGTGCCAGCAGCTTATTACTAGGCAATGAGCAGTTCTTC,NA,TRBJ2-1,TRBV7-9,NA
CASRPPGQPGLAFF,TGTGCCAGCAGGCCCCCGGGACAGCCGGGACTAGCCTTCTTC,TRBD2,TRBJ2-7,TRBV28,few
CASMRELGNEQFF,TGTGCCAGCATGAGGGAGCTGGGCAATGAGCAGTTCTTC,NA,TRBJ2-1,TRBV2,many
CASSPLAGDPAGELFF,TGTGCCAGCAGCCCCCTAGCGGGAGACCCCGCCGGGGAGCTGTTTTTT,TRBD2,TRBJ2-2,TRBV9,NA
CAPKGPGSSYNEQFF,TGTGCCCCCAAGGGCCCGGGAAGCTCCTACAATGAGCAGTTCTTC,NA,TRBJ2-1,TRBV10-3,NA
CASSFQLAGEGNEQYF,TGTGCCAGCAGCTTCCAACTAGCGGGAGAAGGAAACGAGCAGTACTTC,TRBD2,TRBJ2-7,TRBV7-2,NA
CASSLVAGGHYNEQFF,TGTGCCAGCAGCTTAGTGGCGGGAGGACACTACAATGAGCAGTTCTTC,TRBD2,TRBJ2-1,TRBV7-2,NA
CAWGREPTQETQYF,TGTGCCTGGGGCCGGGAACCAACACAAGAGACCCAGTACTTC,NA,TRBJ2-5,TRBV30,NA
CATSRAKVGANVLTF,TGTGCCACCAGCAGAGCGAAGGTTGGGGCCAACGTCCTGACTTTC,NA,TRBJ2-6,TRBV15,NA
CASSLVQGRGAGELFF,TGTGCCAGCAGCTTAGTACAGGGGAGAGGAGCCGGGGAGCTGTTTTTT,TRBD1,TRBJ2-2,TRBV7-6,few
CAWSSGPYYNEQFF,TGTGCCTGGAGCTCGGGACCCTATTACAATGAGCAGTTCTTC,NA,TRBJ2-1,TRBV30,NA
CSALVFHEQYF,TGCAGCGCCTTGGTCTTCCACGAGCAGTACTTC,NA,TRBJ2-7,TRBV29-1,few
CASSQPGETQYF,TGCGCCAGCAGCCAACCTGGGGAGACCCAGTACTTC,NA,TRBJ2-5,TRBV4-1,NA
CAWSVTYNEQFF,TGTGCCTGGAGTGTAACGTACAATGAGCAGTTCTTC,NA,TRBJ2-1,TRBV30,NA
CATSRSTGRGDGYTF,TGTGCCACCAGCAGATCGACGGGCAGGGGCGATGGCTACACCTTC,NA,TRBJ1-2,TRBV15,few
CASSPQGTVTQYF,TGTGCCAGCAGCCCGCAGGGAACGGTTACGCAGTATTTT,NA,TRBJ2-3,TRBV7-2,few
CASSFSTGTETQYF,TGTGCCAGCAGCTTCTCGACAGGGACGGAGACCCAGTACTTC,TRBD1,TRBJ2-5,TRBV5-6,NA
CASSHLTGELFF,TGCGCCAGCAGCCATCTCACCGGGGAGCTGTTTTTT,NA,TRBJ2-2,TRBV4-3,NA
CSVYGHTDTQYF,TGCAGCGTGTATGGGCACACAGATACGCAGTATTTT,NA,TRBJ2-3,TRBV29-1,NA
CASSLTDATNEKLFF,TGTGCCAGCAGTTTAACAGATGCAACTAATGAAAAACTGTTTTTT,NA,TRBJ1-4,TRBV28,few
CATSRDQGAPQHF,TGTGCCACCAGCAGAGATCAGGGGGCGCCCCAGCATTTT,TRBD1,TRBJ1-5,TRBV15,NA
CASTFGGLYGANVLTF,TGTGCCAGTACCTTTGGGGGTCTGTATGGGGCCAACGTCCTGACTTTC,NA,TRBJ2-6,TRBV19,few
CASSGGQEGETQYF,TGCGCCAGCAGCGGGGGACAGGAGGGAGAGACCCAGTACTTC,TRBD1,TRBJ2-5,TRBV5-1,few
CASSPGSQETQYF,TGTGCCAGCTCACCAGGGTCCCAAGAGACCCAGTACTTC,NA,TRBJ2-5,TRBV18,many
CASGPQGNSNQPQHF,TGTGCTAGTGGACCCCAGGGAAATAGCAATCAGCCCCAGCATTTT,NA,TRBJ1-5,TRBV12-5,NA
CASSLDAISGNTIYF,TGTGCCAGCAGCTTGGATGCGATCTCTGGAAACACCATATATTTT,NA,TRBJ1-3,TRBV5-5,few
CASSGSSGTGGRETQYF,TGTGCCAGCAGTGGCTCATCCGGGACAGGGGGCAGGGAGACCCAGTACTTC,TRBD1,TRBJ2-5,TRBV25-1,few
CASSMMGYGYTF,TGTGCCAGCAGCATGATGGGTTATGGCTACACCTTC,NA,TRBJ1-2,TRBV7-9,NA
CASSPWTGQGTYNEQFF,TGCGCCAGCAGCCCATGGACCGGACAGGGGACCTACAATGAGCAGTTCTTC,TRBD1,TRBJ2-1,TRBV5-1,NA
CASSSGRRNIQYF,TGTGCCAGCAGCTCAGGACGGCGAAACATTCAGTACTTC,NA,TRBJ2-4,TRBV5-6,NA
CASSLSSGTRETQYF,TGTGCCAGCAGCTTATCGAGCGGGACGCGGGAGACCCAGTACTTC,TRBD2,TRBJ2-5,TRBV7-9,NA
CASSPIGHKETQYF,TGTGCCAGCAGCCCAATAGGCCATAAAGAGACCCAGTACTTC,NA,TRBJ2-5,TRBV7-2,NA
CASSVDTDTQYF,TGTGCCAGCAGCGTAGACACAGATACGCAGTATTTT,NA,TRBJ2-3,TRBV9,NA
CASSPGQNQETQYF,TGTGCCAGCAGCCCGGGACAGAACCAAGAGACCCAGTACTTC,TRBD1,TRBJ2-5,TRBV5-4,few
CSVLTGLVVGELFF,TGCAGCGTCCTGACAGGTCTGGTTGTGGGGGAGCTGTTTTTT,NA,TRBJ2-2,TRBV29-1,NA
CASSRDRGNEQYF,TGTGCCAGCAGTCGGGACAGGGGCAACGAGCAGTACTTC,TRBD1,TRBJ2-7,TRBV11-2,NA
CTSSQERSIHQPQHF,TGCACCAGCAGCCAAGAACGGAGTATTCATCAGCCCCAGCATTTT,NA,TRBJ1-5,TRBV1,few
CASILTGGGETQYF,TGTGCCAGCATCCTGACAGGGGGCGGAGAGACCCAGTACTTC,TRBD1,TRBJ2-5,TRBV6-1,NA
CAWVRDITDTQYF,TGTGCCTGGGTTCGGGATATCACAGATACGCAGTATTTT,NA,TRBJ2-3,TRBV30,few
CASTRIGRNTEAFF,TGTGCCAGCACTAGGATAGGGAGGAACACTGAAGCTTTCTTT,NA,TRBJ1-1,TRBV6-6,NA
CASSYSGQGAVGELFF,TGTGCCAGCAGTTACTCAGGACAGGGGGCGGTCGGGGAGCTGTTTTTT,TRBD1,TRBJ2-2,TRBV6-5,few
CATIWDGTSPPKSGQNIQYF,TGTGCCACCATTTGGGACGGGACTAGCCCTCCAAAGAGCGGCCAAAACATTCAGTACTTC,TRBD2,TRBJ2-4,TRBV15,few
CAASSDAGGYGYTF,TGTGCCGCCTCCTCCGACGCTGGGGGATATGGCTACACCTTC,NA,TRBJ1-2,TRBV19,NA